These T cell receptor beta chains were read from a single sample in a study of blood T cell repertoires in COVID-19. Sequenced by immunoSEQ multiplex PCR; TCRdb stores in-frame clones only, minus some. Of roughly 220,000 clones in the sample, roughly 82% are singletons; the top ten hold 1.2% to 1.5%. Sequenced input: peripheral blood. The receptor set was obtained from a woman between 40 and 50 years old who had recovered from COVID-19. The CDR3 runs from the conserved cysteine through the conserved F or W. The D gene is left open where the match is weak. Expanded clones are given a class, and other clones once, few, many or no size at all.

.	TRBJ2-3	TRBV12-5	TRBD1	TGTGCTAGTGGTGGGGACAGGTTGGATACGCAGTATTTT	CASGGDRLDTQYF
.	TRBJ1-1	TRBV10-3	TRBD1	TGTGCCATCAGTGCCGGACAGGGGCTGAGGACTGAAGCTTTCTTT	CAISAGQGLRTEAFF
.	TRBJ2-7	TRBV6-5	.	TGTGCCAGCAGTTTACCGTACAGGTACGAGCAGTACTTC	CASSLPYRYEQYF
few	TRBJ2-7	TRBV5-1	.	TGCGCCAGCAGCTTTGGTCAGGGAGGCACCTACGAGCAGTACTTC	CASSFGQGGTYEQYF
once	TRBJ2-3	TRBV6-1	TRBD1	TGTGCCAGCAGTGGGCCCAACAGGGGATTCGGAGTAGGCACAGATACGCAGTATTTT	CASSGPNRGFGVGTDTQYF
.	TRBJ2-3	TRBV11-2	.	TGTGCCAGCAGCTCCAAAGATACGCAGTATTTT	CASSSKDTQYF
.	TRBJ2-5	TRBV7-2	TRBD2	TGTGCCGGGGGGGATCCGCCCCAAGAGACCCAGTACTTC	CAGGDPPQETQYF
.	TRBJ1-6	TRBV11-2	TRBD1	TGTGCCAGCAGCTTCACAGGGGTCGTTATTTCACCCCTCCACTTT	CASSFTGVVISPLHF
.	TRBJ1-2	TRBV13	TRBD1	TGTGCCAGCAGCTTACTGGGACAGGGCTGGGGCTACACCTTC	CASSLLGQGWGYTF
few	TRBJ1-5	TRBV9	.	TGTGCCAGCAGCGTCGGGGTGTCAGGAGGTCAGCCCCAGCATTTT	CASSVGVSGGQPQHF
.	TRBJ1-1	TRBV6-1	TRBD1	TGTGCCAGCAGCCCTGGGACAGGGACTGAAGCTTTCTTT	CASSPGTGTEAFF
many	TRBJ2-5	TRBV4-3	.	TGCGCCAGCAGCCAAGCTATACAAACAGGAGTGGAGACCCAGTACTTC	CASSQAIQTGVETQYF
.	TRBJ1-1	TRBV6-1	.	TGTGCCAGCAGCCCCGGGACAATGAACACTGAAGCTTTCTTT	CASSPGTMNTEAFF
.	TRBJ1-2	TRBV19	TRBD1	TGTGCCAGTAGCTTCAGACAGGGGTACTATGGCTACACCTTC	CASSFRQGYYGYTF
.	TRBJ2-2	TRBV5-1	.	TGCGCCAGCAGCTTAACAGGGTCACTCACCGGGGAGCTGTTTTTT	CASSLTGSLTGELFF
.	TRBJ1-5	TRBV7-2	.	TGTGCCAGCAGCTTTCAGAATCATCAGCCCCAGCATTTT	CASSFQNHQPQHF
once	TRBJ1-2	TRBV7-9	.	TGTGCCAGCAGCTTAGTCGGCTCCGGGACACTTTATGGCTACACCTTC	CASSLVGSGTLYGYTF
.	TRBJ2-2	TRBV6-2/TRBV6-3	TRBD1	TGTGCCAGCAGTTACGGTATTTGGACAGGGGACACCGGGGAGCTGTTTTTT	CASSYGIWTGDTGELFF
.	TRBJ2-3	TRBV10-3	.	TGTGCCATCAGTGAGTCGAACTGGGGCAATCCTGGGGTTACGCAGTATTTT	CAISESNWGNPGVTQYF
.	TRBJ2-1	TRBV11-2	TRBD1	TGTGCCAGCAGCTTAGCTAGGGACAGCAACTACAATGAGCAGTTCTTC	CASSLARDSNYNEQFF
.	TRBJ2-1	TRBV7-9	TRBD2	TGTGCCAGCAGCCCCAGAGAACTAGCGGGGGGCTCCTACAATGAGCAGTTCTTC	CASSPRELAGGSYNEQFF
.	TRBJ2-3	TRBV9	TRBD1	TGTGCCAGCAGCGTAGGCAGGGGGACAGATACGCAGTATTTT	CASSVGRGTDTQYF
.	TRBJ1-2	TRBV3-1/TRBV3-2	.	TGTGCCAGCAGCCGGAAGGTCACAGGTTATGGCTACACCTTC	CASSRKVTGYGYTF
.	TRBJ1-2	TRBV12-3/TRBV12-4	.	TGTGCCAGCAGTCGACACGGCGGGGGCTACACCTTC	CASSRHGGGYTF
.	TRBJ1-2	TRBV7-9	TRBD1	TGTGCCAGCAGTAGCGGCACAGGGGGGTATGGCTACACCTTC	CASSSGTGGYGYTF
.	TRBJ1-2	TRBV5-5	.	TGTGCCAGCAGCCCCGGTCCGGGCAGGGGTTATGGCTACACCTTC	CASSPGPGRGYGYTF
.	TRBJ1-1	TRBV6-5	.	TGTGCCAGCAGACTTCTCACTGAAGCTTTCTTT	CASRLLTEAFF
.	TRBJ2-7	TRBV6-2/TRBV6-3	TRBD2	TGTGCCAGCAGTCACGGGGGGGCAGGCTCCTACGAGCAGTACTTC	CASSHGGAGSYEQYF
.	TRBJ1-4	TRBV18	TRBD1	TGTGCCAGCTCACCACGCCAGGGACAGCAGTTTTTT	CASSPRQGQQFF